By its share, the clone carrying this T cell receptor beta chain is medium-sized (0.01 to 0.1%). Its antigen is currently unknown. The data stem from a study of blood T cells in healthy people across ages. Findings and limits, study-wide: The authors considered diversity estimates from one million T cells to be underestimates. Unsorted PBMCs prevented conclusive naive versus antigen-experienced comparison.

The V and J ends lost 11 bases and 8 bases respectively, with 11 bases between them. The CDR3 is made up of 10 amino acids. PCR was performed a second time for roughly 6 to 12 cycles using a sample-barcoded 5' primer and a J-beta primer mix. Every cDNA was tagged by a template-switch adaptor with 12 random nucleotides. TCRdb used MiXCR to reprocess the 5' RACE reads, holding one entry per CDR3 protein. The profile shows just under 750,000 distinct CDR3 sequences, 20% to 25% of them singletons. This TCR came from a man aged 70-80 years in good health. Source material: blood. This rearrangement joins TRBV12-3 or TRBV12-4 to TRBJ2-3; the D is unclear. CDR3 bases: TGTGCCGCCCAACGCGGTACGCAGTATTTT. Residues: CAAQRGTQYF.